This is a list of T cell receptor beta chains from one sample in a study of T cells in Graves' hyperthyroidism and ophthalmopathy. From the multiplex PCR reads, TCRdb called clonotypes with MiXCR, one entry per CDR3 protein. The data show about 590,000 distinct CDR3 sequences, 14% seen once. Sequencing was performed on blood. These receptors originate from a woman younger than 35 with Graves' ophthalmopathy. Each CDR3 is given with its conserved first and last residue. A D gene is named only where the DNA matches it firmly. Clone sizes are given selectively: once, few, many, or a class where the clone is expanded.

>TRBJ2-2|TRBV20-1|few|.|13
TGCAGTGCTAGAGATAGATGGACCGGGGAGCTGTTTTTT
CSARDRWTGELFF
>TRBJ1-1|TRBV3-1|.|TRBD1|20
TGTGCCAGCAGCCGAATTTTTGGGAGGACAGGCGGAAGACCCTTGGCTGGGGCTTTCTTT
CASSRIFGRTGGRPLAGAFF
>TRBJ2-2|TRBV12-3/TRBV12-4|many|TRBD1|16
TGTGCCAGCAGCCGGGACAGAACCTCGATAGCCGGGGAGCTGTTTTTT
CASSRDRTSIAGELFF
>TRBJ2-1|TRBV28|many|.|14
TGTGCCACCACCTTAAGAGCGGTCTACAATGAGCAGTTCTTC
CATTLRAVYNEQFF
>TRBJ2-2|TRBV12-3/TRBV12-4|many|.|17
TGTGCCAGCAGTTTCTGGGTTGCGCTCTCCTACACCGGGGAGCTGTTTTTT
CASSFWVALSYTGELFF
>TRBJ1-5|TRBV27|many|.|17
TGTGCCAGCAGTTCTCTTGGTGCGGAGAATAGCAATCAGCCCCAGCATTTT
CASSSLGAENSNQPQHF
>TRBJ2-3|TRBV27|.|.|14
TGTGCCAGCAGCCATGGCAGGGCTGCAGATACGCAGTATTTT
CASSHGRAADTQYF
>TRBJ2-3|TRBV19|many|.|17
TGTGCCAGTCAGAGGCGAGGGGAGGCCAGGGTCACAGATACGCAGTATTTT
CASQRRGEARVTDTQYF
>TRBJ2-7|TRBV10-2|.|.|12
TGCGCCAGCAGTGACTCCTTCTACGAGCAGTACTTC
CASSDSFYEQYF
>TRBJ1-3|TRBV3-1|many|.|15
TGTGCCAGCAGCCAAGCTCGAACTGGGGTGAACACCATATATTTT
CASSQARTGVNTIYF
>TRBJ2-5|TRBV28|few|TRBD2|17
TGTGCCAGCTCACCACGACTAGCGGGAGTCTCCCAAGAGACCCAGTACTTC
CASSPRLAGVSQETQYF
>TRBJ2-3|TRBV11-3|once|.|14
TGTGCCAGCAGCTTCGGTGCAAAAACAGATACGCAGTATTTT
CASSFGAKTDTQYF
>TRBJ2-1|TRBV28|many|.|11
TGTGCCAGCAGCCCTAAGTATGAGCAGTTCTTC
CASSPKYEQFF